This entry features one TCR beta chain sequence. Its cognate antigen is unknown. The source of the sample is a study of cytomegalovirus exposure and HLA in healthy donors. Study in general: An earlier analysis found around 120 million unique TCR beta sequences from approximately 190 million T cells. The study's findings and limits: CMV serostatus was the sole immune exposure data available.

Both 60 Vbeta primers and 13 Jbeta primers went into the PCR. Sequencing used immunoSEQ multiplex PCR; TCRdb keeps in-frame clones, though not all of them. The table has tens of thousands of clones, 87% seen once. Trimming pared 0 bases from V and 7 bases from J, leaving 13 bases between. The CDR3 is 14 residues long. Germline values: CDR1 SGHRS, CDR2 YFSETQ. The chain combines TRBV5-1 with TRBJ1-2, with D uncertain. This receptor was taken from a woman aged 35 to 49 in good health and CMV-seropositive. Material: PBMCs. Here the CDR3 DNA reads TGCGCCAGCAGCTTGGCCCTGGAGGATGGTGGCTACACCTTC. Amino acids: CASSLALEDGGYTF.